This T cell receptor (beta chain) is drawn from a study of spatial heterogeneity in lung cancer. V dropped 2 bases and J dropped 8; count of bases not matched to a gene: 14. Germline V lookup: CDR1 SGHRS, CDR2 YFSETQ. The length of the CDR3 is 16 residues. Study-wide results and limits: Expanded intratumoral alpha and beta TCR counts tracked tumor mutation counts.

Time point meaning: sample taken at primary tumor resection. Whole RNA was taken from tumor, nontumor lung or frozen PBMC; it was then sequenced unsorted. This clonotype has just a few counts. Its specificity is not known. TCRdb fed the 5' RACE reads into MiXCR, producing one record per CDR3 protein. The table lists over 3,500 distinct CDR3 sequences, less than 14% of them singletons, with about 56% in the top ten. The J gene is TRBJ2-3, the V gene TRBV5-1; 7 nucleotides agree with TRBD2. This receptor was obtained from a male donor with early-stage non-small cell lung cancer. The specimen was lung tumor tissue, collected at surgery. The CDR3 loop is CASSFFTGTTGGTQYF. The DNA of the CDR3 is TGCGCCAGCAGCTTCTTCACCGGGACTACGGGCGGTACGCAGTATTTT.